This TCR beta chain is drawn from a study of blood T cells in healthy people across ages. Broader study findings: Getting older went along with TCR beta diversity per million T cells dropping roughly linearly. Higher diversity, along with more naive CD4+ cells, distinguished long-lived donors from aged donors.

Researchers isolated at least 6 million PBMCs per sample. This clonotype was seen many times. Its antigen remains unknown. For the second PCR, which ran for roughly 7 to 11 cycles, a sample-barcoded 5' primer and a J-beta primer mix were used. Every cDNA molecule carried a tag from a template-switch adaptor bearing 12 random nucleotides. TCRdb itself ran the 5' RACE reads through MiXCR, one entry per CDR3 protein. The sample shows 380,000 or so distinct CDR3 sequences, approximately 51% of them seen only once. The sample taken for sequencing was blood. The receptor was isolated from a man aged 60 to 75 in good health.

The CDR3 DNA reads TGTGCCAGCAGTCTTACCACTAGCGGGAGTTTCGGGGAGCTGTTTTTT. Protein sequence: CASSLTTSGSFGELFF. This chain uses TRBV4-2 with TRBJ2-2; TRBD2 aligns across 11 bases. J gave up 7 bases and V 6 bases, and 10 bases lay outside the gene matches. The CDR3 is 16 amino acids. Germline V lookup: CDR1 LGHNA, CDR2 YNFKEQ.